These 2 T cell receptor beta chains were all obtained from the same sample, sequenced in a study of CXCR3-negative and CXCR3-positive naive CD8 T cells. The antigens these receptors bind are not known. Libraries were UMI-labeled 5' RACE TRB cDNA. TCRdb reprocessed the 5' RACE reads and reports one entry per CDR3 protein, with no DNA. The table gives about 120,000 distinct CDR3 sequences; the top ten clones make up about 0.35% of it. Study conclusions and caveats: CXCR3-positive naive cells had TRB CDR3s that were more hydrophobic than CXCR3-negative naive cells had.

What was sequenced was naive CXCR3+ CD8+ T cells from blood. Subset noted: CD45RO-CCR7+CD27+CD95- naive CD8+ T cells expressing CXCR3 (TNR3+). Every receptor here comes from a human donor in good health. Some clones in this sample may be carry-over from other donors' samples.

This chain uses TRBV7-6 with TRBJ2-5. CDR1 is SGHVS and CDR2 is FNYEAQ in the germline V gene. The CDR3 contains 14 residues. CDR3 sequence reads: CASSLGGGPETQYF.

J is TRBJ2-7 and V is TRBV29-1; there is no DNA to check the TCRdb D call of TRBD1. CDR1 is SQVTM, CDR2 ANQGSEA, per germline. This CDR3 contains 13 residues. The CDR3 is CSASTGKVVEQYF.